This passage covers 27 T cell receptor beta chains from one sample sequenced in a study of spatial heterogeneity in lung cancer. Regarding the study as a whole: For expanded intratumoral alpha and beta TCRs, counts tracked tumor mutation counts.

Time point here: sample taken at primary tumor resection. TCRdb ran MiXCR on the 5' RACE reads and lists one entry per CDR3 protein. The table shows about 100,000 distinct CDR3 sequences, with around 4.3% occurring only once. Their cognate antigens are unknown. Sequenced material: lung tumor tissue, taken at surgery. Receptor source: a male donor with early-stage non-small cell lung cancer.

In its sample, this clonotype was seen a few times. CDR3 coding DNA: TGTGCCAGCAGCTACAAAACAACGGGACCTAATGAAAAACTGTTTTTT. It encodes CASSYKTTGPNEKLFF. The genes are TRBV7-9 and TRBJ1-4; maybe TRBD1 (5 bases). CDR3 length: 16 residues. The V gene's germline CDR1 is SEHNR and CDR2 FQNEAQ (reference sequence). V shed 4 bases and J shed 3 bases, with 15 bases lying between them.

This clonotype was counted between two and nine times. The rearrangement uses TRBV28 and TRBJ1-2; D unclear. This CDR3 contains 11 residues. Trimming removed 7 bases from V and 8 bases from J, with 11 bases in between. Germline CDR1 reads MDHEN; CDR2 reads SYDVKM. The CDR3 nucleotides read TGTGCCAGCACTAACGGTCCCGGCTACACCTTC. Translated: CASTNGPGYTF.

This clonotype has at least ten counts. V and J are TRBV6-6 and TRBJ2-2; D may correspond to TRBD1 or TRBD2 (5 bases each). Germline V gives CDR1 MNHNY, CDR2 SVGAGI (reference sequence). V lost 2 bases and J lost 3, with 10 bases in between. The CDR3 covers 15 residues. The CDR3 loop is CASSYRDGDTGELFF. The CDR3 DNA reads TGTGCCAGCAGTTACAGGGACGGAGACACCGGGGAGCTGTTTTTT.

The rearrangement joins TRBV27 to TRBJ2-4; no clear D. The germline V gene encodes CDR1 MNHEY and CDR2 SMNVEV (reference sequence). The CDR3 is made up of 14 amino acids. Trimming cost V 5 bases and J 5 bases, with 13 bases left between them. CDR3 nucleotides: TGTGCCAGCAGTCCTTTGGGTGCCCAAAACATTCAGTACTTC. Amino acid sequence: CASSPLGAQNIQYF.

This clonotype was observed at least ten times. V gene TRBV5-1 combines with J gene TRBJ2-3; 11 nucleotides line up with TRBD2. The trim removed 5 bases at V and 15 bases at J, leaving 8 bases unmatched. The germline CDR1 and CDR2 sequences are SGHRS and YFSETQ. The CDR3 loop spans 12 amino acids. The CDR3 nucleotides are TGCGCCAGCAGTGAAACTAGCGGGAGTGGTTATTTT. Its protein product is CASSETSGSGYF.

This clonotype was detected ten times or more. V and J are TRBV7-9 and TRBJ2-3, with no clear D. V was cut by 7 bases and J by 4 bases, with 9 bases left in between. Germline values: CDR1 SEHNR, CDR2 FQNEAQ (reference sequence). The CDR3 covers 12 residues. The CDR3 DNA follows: TGTGCCAGCATCCTCTCGGCAGATACGCAGTATTTT. It codes for CASILSADTQYF.

This clonotype was picked up many times. The chain couples TRBV12-3 or TRBV12-4 to TRBJ2-1; 8 bases are shared with TRBD2. This CDR3 has 15 residues. V lost 4 bases to trimming and J lost 10 bases; unmatched junction nucleotides: 12. The CDR3 reads CASSSGTRISGEQFF. CDR3 coding DNA: TGTGCCAGCAGTTCCGGGACTAGGATTTCCGGGGAGCAGTTCTTC.

This clonotype occurred many times. The chain couples TRBV12-3 or TRBV12-4 to TRBJ1-1; 7 bases map to TRBD1. This CDR3 has 14 residues. J was trimmed by 4 bases and V by 6 bases; bases with no gene match: 8. CDR3 sequence: CASRTTGAGTEAFF. CDR3 bases: TGTGCCAGCAGGACTACAGGGGCTGGCACTGAAGCTTTCTTT.

This clonotype was detected ten times or more. V gene TRBV11-2 combines with J gene TRBJ2-7; TRBD1 agrees at 7 bases. CDR1 is SGHAT and CDR2 is FQNNGV in the germline V gene. CDR3 size: 14 residues. The ends lost 5 bases at V and 0 bases at J; junction bases unmatched: 4. This CDR3 is CASSRDRSSYEQYF. DNA for the CDR3: TGTGCCAGCAGCCGGGACAGAAGCTCCTACGAGCAGTACTTC.

This clonotype was found many times. The rearrangement links TRBV28 to TRBJ2-3; TRBD2 matches 9 bases. Germline V gives CDR1 MDHEN, CDR2 SYDVKM. Trimming at V came to 5 bases and at J to 1 base, leaving 1 base not matched to a gene. This CDR3 is built from 14 residues. The DNA for the CDR3 is TGTGCCAGCAGTCTAGCGGGACGCACAGATACGCAGTATTTT. This sequence encodes CASSLAGRTDTQYF.

This clonotype was counted ten times or more. The J gene is TRBJ1-5, the V gene TRBV12-3 or TRBV12-4, with D possibly TRBD1 on 6 matching bases. Trimming pared 2 bases from V and 2 bases from J, leaving 10 bases between. The CDR3 has 15 residues. The CDR3 bases are TGTGCCAGCAGTTTAACAGGGATGGGCAATCAGCCCCAGCATTTT. Translated, it gives CASSLTGMGNQPQHF.

This clonotype was picked up a small number of times. The chain joins TRBV9 to TRBJ2-1; possible D gene TRBD2, 7 bases. CDR3 length: 14 residues. CDR1 and CDR2 from the germline V gene are SGDLS and YYNGEE. The V gene lost 0 bases and the J gene lost 8 bases, with 12 bases spanning the gap. CDR3 DNA sequence: TGTGCCAGCAGCGTAGTAGGGGGGGATGATGAGCAGTTCTTC. Protein sequence: CASSVVGGDDEQFF.

Ten or more counts support this clonotype. The CDR3 loop is CATLDRGITGELFF. CDR3 nucleotides: TGTGCCACTCTGGACAGGGGTATCACCGGGGAGCTGTTTTTT. The chain couples TRBV6-1 to TRBJ2-2; 9 nucleotides line up with TRBD1. J gave up 4 bases and V 10 bases, and 7 bases lay outside the gene matches. The CDR3 runs 14 residues. Germline values: CDR1 MNHNS, CDR2 SASEGT.

This clonotype has at least ten counts. The J gene is TRBJ2-1, the V gene TRBV19; perhaps TRBD2 as D (5 bases). The CDR3 contains 14 residues. Trimming took 3 bases from V and 6 from J, leaving 12 bases between them. Germline V gives CDR1 LNHDA, CDR2 SQIVND (reference sequence). CDR3 bases: TGTGCCAGTAGTATCTTCGGGATCGCCAATGAGCAGTTCTTC. Translation gives CASSIFGIANEQFF.

This clonotype was observed at least ten times. The chain carries TRBV6-1 and TRBJ1-1; 7 bases match TRBD1. Germline CDR1 is MNHNS and CDR2 is SASEGT. V shed 4 bases and J 1 base; nucleotides not matched to a gene: 6. This CDR3 spans 15 amino acids. The CDR3 spells CASSVEGGENTEAFF. Written as DNA, the CDR3 is TGTGCCAGCAGTGTAGAAGGGGGCGAGAACACTGAAGCTTTCTTT.

This clonotype was seen many times. The chain couples TRBV6-1 to TRBJ2-1; no clear D gene. Trimming stripped 7 bases from V and 6 bases from J, with 13 bases between. This CDR3 is built from 13 residues. Germline V gives CDR1 MNHNS, CDR2 SASEGT. The CDR3 bases are TGTGCCAGCACGTGGTCTGGATCCAATGAGCAGTTCTTC. It translates to CASTWSGSNEQFF.

This clonotype was seen ten or more times. The chain employs TRBV7-9 and TRBJ1-6, with 7 bases aligning to TRBD1. V lost 1 base and J lost 7; bases outside the gene matches: 1. CDR3 length equals 14 residues. CDR1 is SEHNR and CDR2 is FQNEAQ in the germline V gene (reference sequence). The CDR3 sequence is CASSLGGGNSPLHF. CDR3 coding DNA: TGTGCCAGCAGCTTAGGAGGGGGCAATTCACCCCTCCACTTT.

The V and J genes are TRBV4-1 and TRBJ2-7; 11 nucleotides agree with TRBD2. Germline loops: CDR1 MGHRA, CDR2 YSYEKL. The J segment lost 9 bases and the V segment lost 1 base, leaving 11 bases of the junction unmatched. The CDR3 extends over 16 amino acids. CDR3 loop: CASSQVGSGRGEGQYF. The CDR3 DNA reads TGCGCCAGCAGCCAAGTTGGTAGCGGGAGGGGAGAGGGGCAGTACTTC.

This chain links TRBV29-1 with TRBJ2-4; D gene unclear. CDR1 and CDR2 (germline): SQVTM, ANQGSEA. The germline V and J ends were trimmed by 4 bases and 9 bases, with 10 bases remaining between them. The CDR3 consists of 11 residues. This CDR3 reads CSVGEWGIQYF. CDR3 nucleotide sequence: TGCAGCGTTGGAGAATGGGGCATTCAGTACTTC.

This clonotype occurred many times. The chain carries TRBV12-3 or TRBV12-4 and TRBJ1-1, with D unresolved. The CDR3 spans 13 residues. V shed 0 bases and J shed 5 bases, with 7 bases lying between them. In DNA form, the CDR3 reads TGTGCCAGCAGTTTAGCGACGGCAACTGAAGCTTTCTTT. Encoded protein: CASSLATATEAFF.

V is TRBV27 and J is TRBJ2-1; D may be TRBD1 (5 bases). The CDR3 is 14 residues long. Trimming took off 0 bases at V and 8 bases at J, with 11 bases between the two ends. From germline, CDR1 is MNHEY and CDR2 SMNVEV (reference sequence). DNA of the CDR3: TGTGCCAGCAGTTTATCGAAGGGGTCCCATGAGCAGTTCTTC. It codes for CASSLSKGSHEQFF.

This clonotype was detected many times. The junction and the germline gene differ at one end; a read error may be behind it. The V and J genes are TRBV28 and TRBJ1-4; D uncertain. The CDR3 has 12 amino acids. CDR1 is MDHEN, CDR2 SYDVKM, per germline. The CDR3 loop is CASSTPVGSECF. The CDR3 DNA sequence: TGTGCCAGCAGCACCCCCGTTGGAAGCGAATGTTTT.

The sample holds many counts of this clonotype. V is TRBV6-5 and J is TRBJ2-1, with D perhaps matching TRBD2 (5 bases). The CDR3 covers 16 residues. V dropped 0 bases and J dropped 3 bases, with 12 bases sitting between them. Germline CDR1 MNHEY, CDR2 SVGAGI. In nucleotides, the CDR3 is TGTGCCAGCAGTTACTCCATAGCTAGCAACTACAATGAGCAGTTCTTC. The encoded protein is CASSYSIASNYNEQFF.

This clonotype was observed many times. This chain connects TRBV18 to TRBJ1-5; D gene ambiguous. Germline V lookup: CDR1 KGHSH, CDR2 LQKENI. This CDR3 comprises 16 residues. V was clipped by 3 bases and J by 0 bases, with 12 bases between them. The CDR3 loop reads CASSPEVAYSNQPQHF. The DNA of the CDR3 is TGTGCCAGCTCACCCGAGGTAGCTTATAGCAATCAGCCCCAGCATTTT.

This clonotype was seen at least ten times. The rearrangement uses TRBV10-2 and TRBJ2-3, with D maybe TRBD1 (6 bases). V was clipped by 4 bases and J by 0 bases, with 11 bases between them. The CDR3 runs 15 residues. CDR1 and CDR2 (germline): WSHSY, SAAADI. This CDR3 is CASSARGISTDTQYF. As DNA, the CDR3 is TGCGCCAGCAGTGCCAGGGGAATTAGCACAGATACGCAGTATTTT.

This clonotype was detected a few times. The chain combines TRBV6-5 with TRBJ2-1; 7 nucleotides align to TRBD2. This CDR3 contains 16 residues. Germline assignment: CDR1 MNHEY and CDR2 SVGAGI. Germline trimming cut 0 bases from V and 4 bases from J; bases unmatched to any gene: 6. The CDR3 DNA sequence: TGTGCCAGCAGTTACTCAGGGGCGGGAGCGTACAATGAGCAGTTCTTC. This translates into CASSYSGAGAYNEQFF.

The sample holds many counts of this clonotype. The chain has TRBV30 and TRBJ1-5; 7 nucleotides match TRBD1. This CDR3 comprises 16 residues. Germline CDR1 is GTSNPN and CDR2 is SVGIG (reference sequence). With V trimmed by 0 bases and J by 0 bases, 5 bases remained unmatched. The CDR3 bases are TGTGCCTGGAGTGTAATTGGGGACAGTAGCAATCAGCCCCAGCATTTT. The encoded protein is CAWSVIGDSSNQPQHF.